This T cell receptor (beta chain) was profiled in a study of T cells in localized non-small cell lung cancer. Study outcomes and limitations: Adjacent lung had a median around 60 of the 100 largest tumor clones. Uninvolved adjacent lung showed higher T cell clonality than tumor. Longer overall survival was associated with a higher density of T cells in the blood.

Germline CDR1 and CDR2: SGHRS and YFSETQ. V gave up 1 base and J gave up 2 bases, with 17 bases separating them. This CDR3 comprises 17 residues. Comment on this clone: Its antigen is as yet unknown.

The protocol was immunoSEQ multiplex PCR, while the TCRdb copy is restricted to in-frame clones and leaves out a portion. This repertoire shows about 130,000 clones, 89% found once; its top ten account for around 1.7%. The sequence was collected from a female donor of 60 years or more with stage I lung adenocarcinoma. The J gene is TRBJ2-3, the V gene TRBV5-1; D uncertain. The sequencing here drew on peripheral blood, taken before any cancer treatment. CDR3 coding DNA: TGCGCCAGCAGCTTGTCCCCCCTGGAACGCCTCACAGATACGCAGTATTTT. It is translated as CASSLSPLERLTDTQYF.